This T cell receptor (beta chain) was captured in a study of control samples from healthy donors and cancer patients. Germline V gives CDR1 ENHRY, CDR2 SYGVKD. Trimming removed 4 bases at V and 3 bases at J, with 10 bases between. The CDR3 length is 13 residues. Only in-frame clones appear in the TCRdb table, and some are missing; sequencing was by immunoSEQ multiplex PCR. Found here are around 130,000 clones, about 93% of them singletons; the top ten hold more than 1.5%. The chain is built from TRBV10-3 and TRBJ2-7; D gene unclear. The specimen sequenced was PBMCs. This TCR derives from a man aged 45-65 years with head and neck cancer. The CDR3 nucleotides are TGTGCCATCAGTGTAGGCAGCAACTACGAGCAGTACTTC. This gives the protein CAISVGSNYEQYF.